This T cell receptor (beta chain) is drawn from a study of early stage breast cancer tumors. About the study: Average read coverage per sample was around 10-fold.

Here immunoSEQ multiplex PCR was the method, and the copy in TCRdb shows in-frame clones only, minus some. The sample includes about 21,000 clones, approximately 80% of them seen just once. Trimming removed 4 bases at V and 0 bases at J, with 13 bases between. The length of the CDR3 is 15 residues. The germline V gene encodes CDR1 SGHRS and CDR2 YFSETQ. The sequenced sample consisted of blood. The TCR originated in a person in their sixties with breast cancer. The chain couples TRBV5-1 to TRBJ1-1, with D perhaps TRBD1 (6 bases). In nucleotides, the CDR3 is TGCGCCAGCAGCGGGGGGGGCTACATGAACACTGAAGCTTTCTTT. Protein: CASSGGGYMNTEAFF.